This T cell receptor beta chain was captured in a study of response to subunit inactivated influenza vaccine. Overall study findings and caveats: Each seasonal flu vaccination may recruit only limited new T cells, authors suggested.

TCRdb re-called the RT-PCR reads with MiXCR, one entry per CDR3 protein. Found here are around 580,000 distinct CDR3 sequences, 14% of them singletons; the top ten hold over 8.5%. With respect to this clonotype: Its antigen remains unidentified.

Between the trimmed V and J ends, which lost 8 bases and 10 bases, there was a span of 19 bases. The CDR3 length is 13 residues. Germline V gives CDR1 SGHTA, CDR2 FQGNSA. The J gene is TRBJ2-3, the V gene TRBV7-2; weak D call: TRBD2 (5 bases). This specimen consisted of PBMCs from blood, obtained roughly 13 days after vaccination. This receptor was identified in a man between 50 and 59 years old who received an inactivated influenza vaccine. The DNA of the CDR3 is TGTGCCAGCGCTGGTCTAGCCCTTTACCCGCAGTATTTT. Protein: CASAGLALYPQYF.